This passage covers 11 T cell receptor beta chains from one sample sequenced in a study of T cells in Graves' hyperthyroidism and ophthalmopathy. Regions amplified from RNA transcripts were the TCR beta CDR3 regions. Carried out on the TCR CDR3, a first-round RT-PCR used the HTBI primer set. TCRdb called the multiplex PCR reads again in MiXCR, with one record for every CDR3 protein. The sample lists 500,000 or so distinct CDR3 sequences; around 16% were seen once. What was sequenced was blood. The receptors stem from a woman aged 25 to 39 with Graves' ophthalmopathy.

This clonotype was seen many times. The chain's CDR3 is CASSLGQAIGYTF. CDR3 in DNA: TGTGCCAGCAGTTTGGGACAGGCTATTGGCTACACCTTC. The J gene is TRBJ1-2, the V gene TRBV28; 8 bases are shared with TRBD1. The V gene's germline CDR1 is MDHEN and CDR2 SYDVKM. Trimming took 3 bases from V and 7 from J; bases not matched to a gene: 4. The CDR3 length is 13 residues.

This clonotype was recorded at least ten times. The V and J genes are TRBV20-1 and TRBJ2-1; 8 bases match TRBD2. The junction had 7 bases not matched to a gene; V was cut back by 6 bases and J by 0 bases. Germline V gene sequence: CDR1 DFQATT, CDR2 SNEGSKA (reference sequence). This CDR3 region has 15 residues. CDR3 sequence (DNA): TGCAGTGCCCCCCGGGGGGGAGGCTCCTACAATGAGCAGTTCTTC. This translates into CSAPRGGGSYNEQFF.

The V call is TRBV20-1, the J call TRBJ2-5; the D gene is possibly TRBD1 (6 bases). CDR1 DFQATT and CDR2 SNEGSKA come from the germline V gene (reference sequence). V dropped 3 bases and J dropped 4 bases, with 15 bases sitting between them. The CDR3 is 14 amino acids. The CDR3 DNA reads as TGCAGTGCTAGTTTCGGACAGATCGGAGAGACCCAGTACTTC. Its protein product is CSASFGQIGETQYF.

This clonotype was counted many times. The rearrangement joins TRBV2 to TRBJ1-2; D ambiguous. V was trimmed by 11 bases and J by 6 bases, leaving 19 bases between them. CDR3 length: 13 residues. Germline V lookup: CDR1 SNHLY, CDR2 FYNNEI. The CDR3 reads CADLAGGSDGYTF. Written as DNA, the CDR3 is TGTGCCGACCTCGCCGGCGGATCAGATGGCTACACCTTC.

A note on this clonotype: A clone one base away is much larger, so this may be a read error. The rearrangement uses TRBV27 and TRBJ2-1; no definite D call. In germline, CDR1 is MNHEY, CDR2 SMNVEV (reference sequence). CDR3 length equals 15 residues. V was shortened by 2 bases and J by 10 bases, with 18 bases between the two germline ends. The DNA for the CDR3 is TGTGCCAGCAGTTTAGGGCGGACCCCCATACGCGAGCAGTTCTTC. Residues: CASSLGRTPIREQFF.

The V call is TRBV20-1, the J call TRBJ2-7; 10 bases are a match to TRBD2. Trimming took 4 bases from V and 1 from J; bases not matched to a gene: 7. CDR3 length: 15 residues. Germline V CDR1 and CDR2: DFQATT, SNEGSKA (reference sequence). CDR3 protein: CSATHTSGNSYEQYF. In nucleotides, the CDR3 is TGCAGTGCTACACACACTAGCGGGAATTCCTACGAGCAGTACTTC.

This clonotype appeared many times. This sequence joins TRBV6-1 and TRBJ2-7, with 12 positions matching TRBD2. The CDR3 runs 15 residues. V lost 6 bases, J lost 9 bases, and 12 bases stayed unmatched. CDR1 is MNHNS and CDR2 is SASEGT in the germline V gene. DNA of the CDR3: TGTGCCAGCAGCCAACGACTAGCGGGAGTAGGTGCGCAGTACTTC. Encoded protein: CASSQRLAGVGAQYF.

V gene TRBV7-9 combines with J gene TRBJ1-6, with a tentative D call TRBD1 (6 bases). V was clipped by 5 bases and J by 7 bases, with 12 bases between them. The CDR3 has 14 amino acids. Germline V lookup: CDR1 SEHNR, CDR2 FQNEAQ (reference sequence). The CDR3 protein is CASSAGQQNSPLHF. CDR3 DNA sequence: TGTGCCAGCAGCGCGGGACAACAGAATTCACCCCTCCACTTT.

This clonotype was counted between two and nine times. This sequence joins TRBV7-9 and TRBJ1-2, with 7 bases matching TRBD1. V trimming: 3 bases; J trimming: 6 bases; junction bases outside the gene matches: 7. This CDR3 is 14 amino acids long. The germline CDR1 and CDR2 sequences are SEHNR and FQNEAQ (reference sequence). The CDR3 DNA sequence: TGTGCCAGCAGCTTTAGATCGACAGGGAATGGCTACACCTTC. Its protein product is CASSFRSTGNGYTF.

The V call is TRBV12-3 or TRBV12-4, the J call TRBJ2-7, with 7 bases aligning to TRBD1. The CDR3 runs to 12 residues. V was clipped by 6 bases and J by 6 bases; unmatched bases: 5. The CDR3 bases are TGTGCCAGCAGCCTTACAGGGGTCGAGCAGTACTTC. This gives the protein CASSLTGVEQYF.

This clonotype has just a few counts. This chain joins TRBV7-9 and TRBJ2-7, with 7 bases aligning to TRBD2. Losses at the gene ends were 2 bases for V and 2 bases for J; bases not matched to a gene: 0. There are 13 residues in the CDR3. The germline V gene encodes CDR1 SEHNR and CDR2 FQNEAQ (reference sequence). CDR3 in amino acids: CASSLREAYEQYF. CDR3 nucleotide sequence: TGTGCCAGCAGCTTACGGGAGGCCTACGAGCAGTACTTC.